The 5 T cell receptor beta chains listed next were all sequenced from one sample in a study of neurological immune-mediated disorders. TCRdb reanalysed the 5' RACE reads using MiXCR and keeps one entry per CDR3 protein. The table has about 19,000 distinct CDR3 sequences, more than 2% seen once. The sample comprised PBMCs. The receptors here all came from a woman between 18 and 29 years old with multiple sclerosis.

This clonotype was counted at least ten times. This chain joins TRBV7-9 and TRBJ2-5; 7 nucleotides align to TRBD2. The CDR3 is made up of 16 amino acids. Germline lookup yields CDR1 SEHNR and CDR2 FQNEAQ (reference sequence). The V and J ends lost 4 bases and 5 bases, in that order; junction bases with no gene match: 13. The CDR3, as DNA: TGTGCCAGCAGCTCGCCGGGACGCGGGAGCGGGGAGACCCAGTACTTC. Its translation is CASSSPGRGSGETQYF.

In this sample, this clonotype turned up many times. The V and J genes are TRBV28 and TRBJ2-7; no firm D call. CDR1 and CDR2 (germline): MDHEN, SYDVKM. This CDR3 region has 14 residues. Trimming removed 5 bases from V and 5 bases from J, with 16 bases in between. CDR3 sequence reads: CASSAGGRSHEQYV. CDR3 DNA sequence: TGTGCCAGCAGTGCAGGCGGTAGATCCCACGAGCAGTACGTC.

This clonotype was seen repeatedly, ten times or more. The J gene is TRBJ1-1, the V gene TRBV10-2; no reliable D call. Germline V gene sequence: CDR1 WSHSY, CDR2 SAAADI. Trimming removed 7 bases from V and 1 base from J, with 10 bases in between. The length of the CDR3 is 13 residues. The CDR3 sequence: CASNRMGNTEAFF. As DNA, the CDR3 is TGCGCCAGCAATCGGATGGGGAACACTGAAGCTTTCTTT.

This clonotype showed up just a few times. The chain has TRBV18 and TRBJ1-1; TRBD1 matches at 7 bases. The CDR3 spans 13 residues. CDR1 and CDR2 from the germline V gene are KGHSH and LQKENI. Trimming cost V 7 bases and J 1 base; bases outside gene matches: 3. CDR3 amino acids: CASLGTANTEAFF. The CDR3 DNA is TGTGCCAGCTTAGGGACAGCGAACACTGAAGCTTTCTTT.

This clonotype was picked up many times. This chain links TRBV12-3 or TRBV12-4 with TRBJ1-2; tentatively, D is TRBD1 (6 bases). This CDR3 is built from 11 residues. The ends were cut back, 8 bases at V and 7 bases at J, with 11 bases in the middle. Written as DNA, the CDR3 is TGTGCCAGCTTATTAGGGGGTGGCTACACCTTC. Amino acid sequence: CASLLGGGYTF.